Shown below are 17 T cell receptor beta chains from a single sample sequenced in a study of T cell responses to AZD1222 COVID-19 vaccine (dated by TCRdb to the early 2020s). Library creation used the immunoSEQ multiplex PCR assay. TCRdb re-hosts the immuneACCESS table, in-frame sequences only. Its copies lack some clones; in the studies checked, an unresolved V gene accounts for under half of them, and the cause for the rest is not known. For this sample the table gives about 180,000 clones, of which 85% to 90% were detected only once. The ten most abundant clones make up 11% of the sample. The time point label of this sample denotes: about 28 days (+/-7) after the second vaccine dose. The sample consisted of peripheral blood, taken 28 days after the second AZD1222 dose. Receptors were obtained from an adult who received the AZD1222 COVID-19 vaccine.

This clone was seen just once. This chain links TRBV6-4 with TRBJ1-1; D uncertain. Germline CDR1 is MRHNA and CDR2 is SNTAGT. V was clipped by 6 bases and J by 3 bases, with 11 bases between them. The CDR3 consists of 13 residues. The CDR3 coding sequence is TGTGCCAGCAGGTTTAATAGGGACACTGAAGCTTTCTTT. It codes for CASRFNRDTEAFF.

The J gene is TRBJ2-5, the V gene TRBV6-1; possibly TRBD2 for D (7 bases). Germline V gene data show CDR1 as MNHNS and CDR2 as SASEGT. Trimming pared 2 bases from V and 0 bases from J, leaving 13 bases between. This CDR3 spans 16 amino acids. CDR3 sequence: CASSERGGNNQETQYF. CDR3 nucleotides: TGTGCCAGCAGTGAAAGGGGGGGTAACAACCAAGAGACCCAGTACTTC.

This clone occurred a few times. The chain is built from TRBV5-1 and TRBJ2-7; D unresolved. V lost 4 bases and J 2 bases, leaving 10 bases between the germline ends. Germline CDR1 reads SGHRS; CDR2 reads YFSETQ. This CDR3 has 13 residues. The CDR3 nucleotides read TGCGCCAGCAGCGACACACCAACCTACGAGCAGTACTTC. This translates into CASSDTPTYEQYF.

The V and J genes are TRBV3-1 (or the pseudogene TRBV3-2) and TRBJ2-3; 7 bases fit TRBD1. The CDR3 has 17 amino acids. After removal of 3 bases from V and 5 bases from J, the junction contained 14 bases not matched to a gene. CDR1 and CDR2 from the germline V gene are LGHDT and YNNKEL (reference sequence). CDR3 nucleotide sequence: TGTGCCAGCAGCCAGACAGGGTGGGTCCTTCTTAGAGATACGCAGTATTTT. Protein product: CASSQTGWVLLRDTQYF.

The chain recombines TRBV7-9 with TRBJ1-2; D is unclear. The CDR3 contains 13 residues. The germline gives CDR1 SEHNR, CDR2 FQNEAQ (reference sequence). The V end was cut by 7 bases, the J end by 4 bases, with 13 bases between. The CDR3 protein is CASTSGPTYGYTF. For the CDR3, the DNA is TGTGCCAGCACCTCCGGGCCCACCTATGGCTACACCTTC.

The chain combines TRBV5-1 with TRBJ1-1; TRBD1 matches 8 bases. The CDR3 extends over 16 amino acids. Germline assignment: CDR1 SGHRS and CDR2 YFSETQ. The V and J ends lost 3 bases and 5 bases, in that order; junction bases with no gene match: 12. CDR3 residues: CASSSPTGVGGTEAFF. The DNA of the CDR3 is TGCGCCAGCAGCTCGCCGACAGGGGTTGGGGGGACTGAAGCTTTCTTT.

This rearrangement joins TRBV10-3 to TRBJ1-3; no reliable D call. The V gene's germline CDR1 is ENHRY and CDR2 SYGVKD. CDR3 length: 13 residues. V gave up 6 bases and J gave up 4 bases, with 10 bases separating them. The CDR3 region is CAISRGSGNTIYF. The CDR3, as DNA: TGTGCCATCAGCCGGGGTTCCGGAAACACCATATATTTT.

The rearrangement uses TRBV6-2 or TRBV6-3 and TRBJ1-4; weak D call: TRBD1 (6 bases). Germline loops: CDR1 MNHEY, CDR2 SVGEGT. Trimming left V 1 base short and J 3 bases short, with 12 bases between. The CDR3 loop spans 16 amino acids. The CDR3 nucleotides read TGTGCCAGCAGTTACTTCACGGGACAACCTAATGAAAAACTGTTTTTT. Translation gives CASSYFTGQPNEKLFF.

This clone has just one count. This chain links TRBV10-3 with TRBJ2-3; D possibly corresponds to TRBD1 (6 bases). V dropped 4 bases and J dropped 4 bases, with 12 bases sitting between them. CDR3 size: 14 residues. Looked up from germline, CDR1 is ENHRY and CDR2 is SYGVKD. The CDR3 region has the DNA TGTGCCATCAGTGCCGAACGACAGGCAGATACGCAGTATTTT. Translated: CAISAERQADTQYF.

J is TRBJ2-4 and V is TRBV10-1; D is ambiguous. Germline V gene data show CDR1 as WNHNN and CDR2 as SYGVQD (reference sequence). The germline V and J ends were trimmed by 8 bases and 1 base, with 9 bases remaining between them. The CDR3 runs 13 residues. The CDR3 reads CASDGWAKNIQYF. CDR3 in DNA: TGCGCCAGCGATGGATGGGCCAAAAACATTCAGTACTTC.

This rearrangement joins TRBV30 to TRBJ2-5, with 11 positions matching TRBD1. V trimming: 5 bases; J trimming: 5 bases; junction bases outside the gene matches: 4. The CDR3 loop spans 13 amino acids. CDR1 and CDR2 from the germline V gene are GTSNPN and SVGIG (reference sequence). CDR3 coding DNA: TGTGCCTGGGGGGACAGGGGGAGTGAGACCCAGTACTTC. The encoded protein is CAWGDRGSETQYF. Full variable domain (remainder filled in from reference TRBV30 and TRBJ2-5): SQTIHQWPATLVQPVGSPLSLECTVEGTSNPNLYWYRQAAGRGLQLLFYSVGIGQISSEVPQNLSASRPQDRQFILSSKKLLLSDSGFYLCAWGDRGSETQYFGPGTRLLVL.

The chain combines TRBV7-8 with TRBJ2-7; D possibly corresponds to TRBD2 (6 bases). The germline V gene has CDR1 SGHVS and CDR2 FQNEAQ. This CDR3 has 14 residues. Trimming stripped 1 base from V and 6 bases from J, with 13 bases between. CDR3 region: CASSLGVGGVEQYF. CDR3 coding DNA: TGTGCCAGCAGCTTAGGTGTGGGCGGGGTCGAGCAGTACTTC.

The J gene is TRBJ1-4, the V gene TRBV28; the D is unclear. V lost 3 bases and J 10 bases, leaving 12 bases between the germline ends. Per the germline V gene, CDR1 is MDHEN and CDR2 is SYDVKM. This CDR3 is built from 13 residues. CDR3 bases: TGTGCCAGCAGTTTTGGGGTTCCAGCAAAACTGTTTTTT. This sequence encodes CASSFGVPAKLFF.

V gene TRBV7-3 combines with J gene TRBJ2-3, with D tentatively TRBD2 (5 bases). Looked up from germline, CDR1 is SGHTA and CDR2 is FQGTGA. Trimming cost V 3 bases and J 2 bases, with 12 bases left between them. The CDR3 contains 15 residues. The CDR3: CASSLFGGYTDTQYF. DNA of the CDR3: TGTGCCAGCAGCTTGTTTGGAGGATACACAGATACGCAGTATTTT.

The CDR3 DNA follows: TGTGCCAGCAGCTTAAGCGTAGGGCGGGGGTTGGCAGATACGCAGTATTTT. It is translated as CASSLSVGRGLADTQYF. The chain uses TRBV7-9 and TRBJ2-3; 7 nucleotides align to TRBD2. V shed 2 bases, J shed 4 bases, and the junction held 12 bases outside the gene matches. Germline lookup yields CDR1 SEHNR and CDR2 FQNEAQ (reference sequence). The CDR3 length is 17 residues.

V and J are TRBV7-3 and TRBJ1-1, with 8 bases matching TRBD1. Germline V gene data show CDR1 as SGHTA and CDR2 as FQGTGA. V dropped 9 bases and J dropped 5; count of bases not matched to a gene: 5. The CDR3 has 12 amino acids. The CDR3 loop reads CASGNRGTEAFF. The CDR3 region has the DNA TGTGCCAGTGGTAACAGGGGGACTGAAGCTTTCTTT.

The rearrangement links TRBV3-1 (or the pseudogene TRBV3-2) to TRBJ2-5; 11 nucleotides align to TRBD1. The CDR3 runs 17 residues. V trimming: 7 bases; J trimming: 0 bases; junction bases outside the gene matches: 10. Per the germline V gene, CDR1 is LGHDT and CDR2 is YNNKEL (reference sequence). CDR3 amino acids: CASTGQGEDGNQETQYF. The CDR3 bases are TGTGCCAGCACGGGACAGGGGGAGGATGGAAACCAAGAGACCCAGTACTTC.